Here is one T cell receptor (beta chain) with its context. This clonotype showed up many times. No cognate antigen has been identified for it. No much larger clonotype is one base removed from it; base qualities were not supplied. This specimen comes from a study of regulatory T cells in long-lasting Graves disease listed by TCRdb under 2021. Turning to the overall study: Patients with newly diagnosed Graves' disease had been on antithyroid drugs for under 3 months. Peripheral blood TCR sequencing and RNA sequencing compared persistent Graves' disease patients with newly diagnosed Graves' disease patients. A total of roughly 33 samples were covered by TCR sequencing, comprising around 13 persistent and around 20 newly diagnosed Graves' disease patients. The study took place in China and was registered as a clinical trial.

CDR1 SGHDT and CDR2 YYEEEE are derived from the germline V gene. The CDR3 sequence holds 13 residues, the cysteine and phenylalanine included. Only the CDR3 DNA stays, 39 bases, in frame from base 1. The V and J ends are trimmed by 0 bases and 11 bases, leaving 14 bases between them. Libraries came from multiplex PCR. This sample was sequenced with an Illumina HiSeq 4000. CDR3 regions were amplified by Arm-PCR with iRepertoire HTBI primers to construct TCR beta libraries. Gel purification was performed on PCR products prior to sequencing. As for how the authors treated the data: Across samples, 55 to 80 TRBV and 15 or so TRBJ segments were identified and used for gene usage analysis of CDR3 amino acid clonotypes. Filtered high-quality paired reads were merged into contigs using COPE and FqMerger. BLAST was used to align contigs to the IMGT TRBV, TRBD and TRBJ reference genes, and CDR3 was defined following IMGT. Any clonotype with a frequency above 0.1% was classified as a highly expanded clone. Shannon entropy was used to measure repertoire diversity, and the Gini coefficient was used to measure V-J evenness. A clonotype found in more than one individual was treated as public. Using fastp trimming at Q25 and MiXCR clonotype assembly, TCRdb reanalyzed the public sequencing data and kept in-frame beta chains. CDR3 protein duplicates are merged, each entry listing the most common genes and DNA. TCRdb assigned the V and J calls; the authors' analysis was not used. Recorded for this sample are roughly 510,000 distinct CDR3 sequences; about 15% of them occurred a single time. The top ten hold 12% of the sample.

The investigation overall reported the following: Because the primary lesion, thyroid tissue, could not be accessed, the study looked at peripheral blood alone. Patients with persistent disease shared more public clonotypes (about 3,000) than newly diagnosed patients did (more than 900). TRBV28, TRBJ1-2 and TRBJ2-5 were preferentially used in persistent disease, while TRBV20-1 and TRBJ2-1 were favored in newly diagnosed disease. The authors acknowledged the small sample size as a limitation that may reduce accuracy. Sequencing and analysis were limited to the TCR beta chain. Persistent Graves' disease patients showed lower TCR Shannon entropy and fewer highly expanded clones than newly diagnosed patients, suggesting clonal expansion.

Read against the paper, the sample's time point label means: newly diagnosed GD, antithyroid drugs for less than 3 months. For both TCR sequencing and RNA sequencing, RNA was extracted from PBMCs in TRIzol. The diagnosis of Graves' disease was made according to American Thyroid Association guidelines. Recruitment of patients was carried out at an endocrinology department in Xi'an, China. Each patient gave roughly 8.4 milliliters of peripheral blood, collected in an EDTA anticoagulant tube. Ficoll Paque Plus density gradient separation was used to isolate PBMCs, and no further T cell sorting was performed. An Agilent 2100 Bioanalyzer and agarose gel were used to assess RNA quality, and a NanoDrop 2000 was used to measure RNA concentration. These same records also appear under a second study, on T cells in Graves' hyperthyroidism and ophthalmopathy. Looking at the second paper: A patient counted as having stable Graves' hyperthyroidism if no progression to ophthalmopathy occurred over 18 months of follow-up. The hyperthyroidism patients were between 18 and 65 years old and newly diagnosed, with a disease duration of less than 2 months. Any patient with an uncontrolled infection, another autoimmune disease, pregnancy or lactation was excluded. Diagnoses were based on clinical symptoms, serum thyroxine and TRAb, thyroid ultrasound and orbital computed tomography. A first-round RT-PCR of the TCR CDR3 used the HTBI primer set with the Qiagen OneStep RT-PCR kit. Most expanded thyroid clonotypes (frequency above 0.001) were also detected in blood, suggesting blood repertoires may reflect thyroid immune responses. Ophthalmopathy was separated from stable hyperthyroidism by a 13 V-J signature model, with just over 85% sensitivity and approximately 81% specificity obtained in cross-validation and 80%/75% obtained in testing. During validation, the model predicted progression to ophthalmopathy a median of about 6.5 months ahead of onset, with around 71% sensitivity and about 75% specificity. TCR V-J signatures able to tell the groups apart were searched for in a discovery cohort of approximately 95 patients, of whom 40 to 45 had Graves' ophthalmopathy and about 55 had stable Graves' hyperthyroidism. Prospective prediction of ophthalmopathy was tested in an independent validation cohort of some 20 hyperthyroidism patients and 15 to 17 patients who later progressed to ophthalmopathy. The 100 discovery patients were randomly split 7:3 into training and test sets. Thyroid tissue and blood T-cell repertoires from about six Graves' hyperthyroidism patients were also compared in the study. Once sampling was done, hyperthyroidism patients were given methimazole at a starting dose of 30 mg daily, whereas ophthalmopathy patients were given high-dose intravenous methylprednisolone. The libraries were constructed in a second round of multiplex PCR and then size-selected and purified. Libraries were sequenced paired-end with 100 bp reads on an Illumina HiSeq2000. SOAPnuke was used to process the raw data, removing reads that contained adapters or uncalled bases, had a mean Phred below 15, or lacked an exact match to the constant primer or identifier. High-quality paired reads were merged with COPE v1.2.5, and unique nucleotide sequences were defined as clonotypes. Clonotypes were aligned to IMGT TRBV, TRBD and TRBJ reference segments using MiTCR v1.1. The analysis was restricted to V-J combinations with a frequency above 0.0001, which together covered 99% to 99.2% of the repertoires. The TCS score was defined as the ratio of F50 (clonal expansion) to E x V (chaos), calculated using BLOSUM62-based TCRdist between CDR3 peptides within each V-J. Welch's t-statistics and random forest reduced fewer than 550 V-J features to 10 to 15, which were used in a naive Bayes classifier (R e1071). No statistical method was used to set the sample size in advance, and investigators knew the group allocation. TCR Vbeta CDR3 sequencing of 120 to 150 peripheral blood samples (43 ophthalmopathy, approximately 80 hyperthyroidism and around 17 progressor patients) is reported in the paper.

The source is a man aged 18-30 years with Graves disease. Donor details come from another sample of the same person, matched by shared clones. The sequences come from peripheral blood mononuclear cells (PBMCs), collected at new diagnosis, from a patient treated with antithyroid drugs. In this chain, TRBV5-6 is recombined with TRBJ2-5; the D gene lacks a confident call. The CDR3 has the sequence CASSLEVASIQYF. The sequenced DNA is TGTGCCAGCAGCTTGGAGGTCGCTTCAATACAGTACTTC.